Following are 5 T cell receptor beta chains from one sample sequenced in a study of T cells after yellow fever vaccination. TCRdb processed the 5' RACE reads anew with MiXCR; each CDR3 protein has one entry. Seen here are roughly 500,000 distinct CDR3 sequences, about 19% observed once, and the top ten hold roughly 13%. The specimen was PBMCs, collected 15 days after the yellow fever booster vaccination. The origin of the receptors is a man aged 25-45 years who received the YFV17D yellow fever vaccine.

This clonotype was detected many times. The gene calls are TRBV30 and TRBJ2-7; maybe TRBD1 (5 bases). Germline V gives CDR1 GTSNPN, CDR2 SVGIG (reference sequence). The CDR3 length is 12 residues. V lost 3 bases and J 6 bases, leaving 12 bases between the germline ends. CDR3 residues: CAWRQDVGEQYF. The CDR3 coding sequence is TGTGCCTGGAGACAGGACGTAGGCGAGCAGTACTTC.

The rearrangement uses TRBV28 and TRBJ2-1; 14 positions match TRBD2. The germline gives CDR1 MDHEN, CDR2 SYDVKM. The CDR3 runs to 14 residues. J was trimmed by 13 bases and V by 3 bases; bases with no gene match: 5. CDR3 sequence reads: CASSFSGTSGRQFF. The CDR3 coding sequence is TGTGCCAGCAGTTTCTCCGGGACTAGCGGGAGACAGTTCTTC.

This clonotype was observed many times. V gene TRBV27 combines with J gene TRBJ1-3; D might be TRBD1 (5 bases). The V end was cut by 2 bases, the J end by 2 bases, with 7 bases between. CDR1 is MNHEY and CDR2 is SMNVEV in the germline V gene (reference sequence). This CDR3 has 14 residues. This CDR3 reads CASSLAGAGNTIYF. The CDR3 coding sequence is TGTGCCAGCAGTTTAGCGGGGGCTGGAAACACCATATATTTT.

CDR3 protein: CASSVGDVRQETQYF. For the CDR3, the DNA is TGTGCCAGCAGCGTTGGGGACGTGCGCCAAGAGACCCAGTACTTC. The gene calls are TRBV9 and TRBJ2-5; possibly TRBD1 or TRBD2 for D (5 bases each). CDR1 and CDR2 from the germline V gene are SGDLS and YYNGEE. Trimming took 2 bases from V and 1 from J, leaving 12 bases between them. The CDR3 extends over 15 amino acids.

This sequence joins TRBV3-1 and TRBJ2-1; tentatively, D is TRBD1 (5 bases). V lost 0 bases to trimming and J lost 3 bases, with 15 bases between them. The CDR3 is made up of 17 amino acids. The germline gives CDR1 LGHDT, CDR2 YNNKEL (reference sequence). The CDR3 here is CASSQDPAARGYNEQFF. The CDR3 coding sequence is TGTGCCAGCAGCCAAGATCCGGCTGCTAGGGGCTACAATGAGCAGTTCTTC.